These 5 T cell receptor beta chains were sequenced from one sample in a study of T cell changes during pregnancy in multiple sclerosis. This table comes from immunoSEQ multiplex PCR, and its TCRdb copy is limited to in-frame clones, with some not included. The table has 30,000 to 40,000 clones, more than 85% seen once. Sequenced here: CD8+ T cells from peripheral blood mononuclear cells, sampled in the third trimester of pregnancy. These receptors originate from a female donor with multiple sclerosis, enrolled in a pregnancy study.

The V call is TRBV4-1, the J call TRBJ1-1; D is undetermined. Between the trimmed V and J ends, which lost 3 bases and 6 bases, there was a span of 17 bases. The CDR3 loop spans 15 amino acids. Per the germline V gene, CDR1 is MGHRA and CDR2 is YSYEKL. The CDR3 nucleotides read TGCGCCAGCAGCCATGAAGGACTCTCCCAAGCTGAAGCTTTCTTT. Translated, it gives CASSHEGLSQAEAFF.

The chain links TRBV4-2 to TRBJ1-1, with TRBD1 as a possible D gene (5 bases). Per germline, CDR1 LGHNA and CDR2 YNFKEQ. The CDR3 consists of 12 residues. Trimming pared 7 bases from V and 2 bases from J, leaving 8 bases between. The CDR3 DNA follows: TGTGCCAGCAATACAGGTAACACTGAAGCTTTCTTT. Its protein is CASNTGNTEAFF.

The gene calls are TRBV2 and TRBJ2-2; D remains unclear. CDR3 size: 13 residues. From germline, CDR1 is SNHLY and CDR2 FYNNEI. Trimming removed 1 base at V and 6 bases at J, with 6 bases between. CDR3 loop: CASSEGASGELFF. The CDR3 DNA reads TGTGCCAGCAGTGAAGGGGCGTCCGGGGAGCTGTTTTTT.

This sequence joins TRBV9 and TRBJ1-1, with 9 bases aligning to TRBD1. CDR3 length: 16 residues. The germline gives CDR1 SGDLS, CDR2 YYNGEE. The ends lost 0 bases at V and 3 bases at J; junction bases unmatched: 6. CDR3 protein: CASSVVETGGDTEAFF. CDR3 DNA sequence: TGTGCCAGCAGCGTAGTGGAGACAGGGGGAGACACTGAAGCTTTCTTT.

The chain links TRBV19 to TRBJ2-3; D unclear. With 9 bases removed from V and 2 bases from J, the gap between germline ends came to 15 bases. The V gene's germline CDR1 is LNHDA and CDR2 SQIVND (reference sequence). The CDR3 has 14 residues. CDR3 protein: CASQSPNYTDTQYF. The DNA for the CDR3 is TGTGCCAGCCAAAGTCCAAACTACACAGATACGCAGTATTTT.